This note documents a single T cell receptor (beta chain) sequence. TCR beta sequencing covered blood CD8+ and CD4+ T cells. RNA in amounts of roughly 0.5 to 1 ug was reverse transcribed with random hexamers. TCR beta CDR3 was amplified by immunoSEQ covering 54 Vbeta and 13 Jbeta. TCRdb used MiXCR to reprocess the immunoSEQ multiplex PCR reads, holding one entry per CDR3 protein. This table has approximately 170,000 distinct CDR3 sequences, 92% appearing once. The data stem from a study of CD8 T cells in Susac syndrome. Trimming took off 2 bases at V and 0 bases at J, with 5 bases between the two ends. The CDR3 loop spans 14 amino acids. Germline CDR1 reads DFQATT; CDR2 reads SNEGSKA (reference sequence).

V and J are TRBV20-1 and TRBJ2-6; D not resolved. This TCR derives from a human donor in good health. Sequenced material: CD4+ T cells from PBMCs. This CDR3 is CSARRSSGANVLTF. CDR3 DNA sequence: TGCAGTGCTAGACGGAGCTCTGGGGCCAACGTCCTGACTTTC.